Listed here are 10 T cell receptor beta chains from one sample, sequenced in a study of shared clonotypes between healthy human individuals. Only in-frame clones appear in the TCRdb table, and some are missing; sequencing was by immunoSEQ multiplex PCR. The sample yields 400,000 to 600,000 clones, approximately 79% seen once. Sequences were obtained from PBMCs. These receptors originate from a woman in her thirties or forties in good health. Some clones in this sample may be carry-over from other donors' samples.

The V and J genes are TRBV7-3 and TRBJ2-2, with D unresolved. V was clipped by 5 bases and J by 1 base, with 8 bases between them. Germline CDR1 reads SGHTA; CDR2 reads FQGTGA. The CDR3 runs 14 residues. DNA of the CDR3: TGTGCCAGCAGCCCTCGACAGAACACCGGGGAGCTGTTTTTT. Translated: CASSPRQNTGELFF.

CDR3 in DNA: TGTGCCAGCAGTTTATTCAGCGGGCCGGGGGAAGAGACCCAGTACTTC. Protein: CASSLFSGPGEETQYF. The J gene is TRBJ2-7, the V gene TRBV28; TRBD2 might be the D (6 bases). The J call may not be correct, given that the DNA end is closer to TRBJ2-5. CDR3 length: 16 residues. The germline CDR1 and CDR2 sequences are MDHEN and SYDVKM.

V and J are TRBV5-5 and TRBJ2-2; tentative D call: TRBD1 (6 bases). CDR3 length equals 13 residues. Germline CDR1 reads SGHKS; CDR2 reads YYEKEE (reference sequence). Trimming stripped 0 bases from V and 8 bases from J, with 8 bases between. CDR3 sequence: CASSLDRAGELFF. CDR3 sequence (DNA): TGTGCCAGCAGCTTGGACAGGGCTGGGGAGCTGTTTTTT.

This clone was detected once. This may be a read error: a much more frequent sequence differs by one nucleotide. This sample includes further DNA sequences coding for the same CDR3. This CDR3 is CASSQPGGVNSYEQYF. CDR3 DNA: TGTGCCAGCAGTCAGCCAGGGGGCGTAAACTCCTACGAGCAGTACTTC. The chain joins TRBV25-1 to TRBJ2-7, with TRBD1 matching over 8 bases. V shed 5 bases and J 0 bases; nucleotides not matched to a gene: 9. This CDR3 is built from 16 residues. Germline V CDR1 and CDR2: MGHDK, SYGVNS.

This clone showed up just a few times. The CDR3 loop reads CASSLAGVLEQYF. Written as DNA, the CDR3 is TGTGCCAGCAGCTTAGCGGGAGTACTCGAGCAGTACTTC. The chain employs TRBV7-9 and TRBJ2-7; maybe TRBD2 (5 bases). Germline CDR1 SEHNR, CDR2 FQNEAQ (reference sequence). This CDR3 is built from 13 residues. Between the trimmed V and J ends, which lost 0 bases and 6 bases, there was a span of 9 bases.

The genes are TRBV27 and TRBJ1-1; D is unclear. The CDR3 extends over 14 amino acids. V was clipped by 5 bases and J by 5 bases, with 15 bases between them. Germline V gene lookup returns CDR1 MNHEY and CDR2 SMNVEV (reference sequence). The CDR3 reads CASSAFDAGTEAFF. The CDR3 bases are TGTGCCAGCAGTGCTTTCGACGCCGGGACTGAAGCTTTCTTT.

This clone showed up just a few times. The V gene is TRBV10-3, the J gene TRBJ2-7, with D uncertain. The CDR3 has 13 residues. V dropped 6 bases and J dropped 4 bases, with 13 bases sitting between them. Germline V CDR1 and CDR2: ENHRY, SYGVKD. The CDR3 sequence is CAIRDIPDYEQYF. The CDR3 DNA reads as TGTGCCATCAGAGACATTCCGGATTACGAGCAGTACTTC.

The chain carries TRBV19 and TRBJ1-2, with D perhaps TRBD1 (5 bases). The germline CDR1 and CDR2 sequences are LNHDA and SQIVND (reference sequence). V shed 1 base and J shed 8 bases, with 14 bases lying between them. This CDR3 has 14 residues. The CDR3 DNA sequence: TGTGCCAGTAGTATAGCCGGGAGGGGTCCGGGCTACACCTTC. The encoded protein is CASSIAGRGPGYTF.

On this clone itself: The same CDR3 is also encoded by other DNA sequences in this sample. The V and J genes are TRBV6-1 and TRBJ1-3; D is ambiguous. The CDR3 sequence is 15 residues long. CDR1 and CDR2 (germline): MNHNS, SASEGT. V was trimmed by 0 bases and J by 4 bases, leaving 10 bases between them. This CDR3 reads CASSEAEDSGNTIYF. In nucleotides, the CDR3 is TGTGCCAGCAGTGAAGCTGAGGACTCAGGAAACACCATATATTTT.

V gene TRBV7-9 combines with J gene TRBJ1-6; D not certain. The CDR3 contains 16 residues. Germline V gene lookup returns CDR1 SEHNR and CDR2 FQNEAQ (reference sequence). The germline V and J ends were trimmed by 1 base and 9 bases, with 16 bases remaining between them. The CDR3 nucleotides are TGTGCCAGCAGCTTAGGGAGCCTCACTCGGGGTTCACCCCTCCACTTT. Translation: CASSLGSLTRGSPLHF.